This T cell receptor (beta chain) was obtained from a study of Ad26.COV2.S vaccination and SARS-CoV-2 variants (dated by TCRdb to 2020 to 2022). Concerning the study at large: Vaccine-arm donors were drawn from COV1001, a multicentre, randomized, double-blind, placebo-controlled phase I-IIa trial of Ad26.COV2.S in healthy adults. Ad26.COV2.S was administered intramuscularly at 5 x 10^10 or 1 x 10^11 viral particles, either as a single shot or as two shots given 56 days apart. Sequencing of the TCRbeta repertoire served to evaluate the specificity and breadth of SARS-CoV-2-reactive T cell receptors following Ad26.COV2.S vaccination. A total of 32 samples were included in the TCR-sequenced set, comprising 19 Ad26.COV2.S vaccine recipients, 5 placebo recipients and 8 SARS-CoV-2 convalescent individuals. Trial participants were randomized into five groups of five, in which low-dose or high-dose Ad26.COV2.S was given once or twice, or placebo was given on both occasions. Investigators remained blinded to trial group allocation during experiments and outcome assessment. What the study reported, not specific to this receptor: Spike-specific TCR breadth was higher in Ad26.COV2.S recipients than in placebo recipients (P = 0.0014). Non-spike TCR breadth was comparable between vaccine and placebo recipients, consistent with the vaccine containing only spike. It was noted by the authors that total T cell responses may have been underestimated by the TCR breadth and depth analyses. The study was not powered to compare responses between vaccine doses or regimens. After vaccination, spike-specific CD8+ and CD4+ T cell responses were reported to show substantial breadth.

With respect to this clone: Its target antigen remains unknown. Base qualities are not provided; no much larger clone lies one nucleotide away.

From its cysteine to its phenylalanine, the CDR3 spans 14 amino acids. CDR3 DNA is the only sequence kept; it has 42 bases, read in frame from the first base. Trimming leaves V shorter by 3 bases and J shorter by 5 bases, with the junction holding 6 bases beyond the gene matches. For CDR1 and CDR2, the germline V gene (reference sequence) lists LGHDT and YNNKEL. The label giving this sample's treatment or condition can be read as: some 20 received Ad26.COV2.S at low or high dose, single or two shots; roughly five received placebo; per-sample allocation not given. For vaccine and placebo recipients, repertoires were sequenced using samples collected on day 63 after the first injection. In Cohort 1b, 20 to 25 adults aged 18-55 years were enrolled at a single site in Boston, USA, between 29 July and 7 August 2020. As a vaccine, Ad26.COV2.S was a replication-incompetent adenovirus type 26 vector that expressed a prefusion-stabilized SARS-CoV-2 spike protein derived from the original Wuhan strain.

The immunoSEQ Assay was the method used to sequence TCRbeta CDR3 regions. After extraction, genomic DNA underwent amplification by bias-controlled multiplex PCR, followed by high-throughput sequencing. On the authors' methods: To quantify the absolute abundance of every unique TCRbeta CDR3 region, sequences were collapsed and filtered. T cell fraction was estimated by normalizing TCRbeta template counts to usable DNA, with usable DNA measured through amplification of reference genes found in all nucleated cells. Repertoire TCRs were annotated as SARS-CoV-2-specific by exact matching of V gene, CDR3 amino acid sequence and J gene to a known reactive TCR set. The reference SARS-CoV-2 TCR set came from MIRA and was filtered for enrichment in COVID-19-positive ImmuneCODE repertoires, removing public or cross-reactive TCRs. Using the MIRA antigens, annotated TCRs were further analysed by specific ORF or by position within an ORF. Breadth was defined as annotated unique rearrangements over total unique productive rearrangements; depth was the summed frequency of those rearrangements. Group comparisons of TCR breadth used two-sided Wilcoxon rank-sum tests. Entries here come from immuneACCESS through TCRdb and include only in-frame sequences with V and J called. Some clones fail to appear in such tables; in the studies checked, an unresolved V gene covers under half of the shortfall, and the cause of the remainder is unknown. V and J calls and clone size are those listed in that table; D and trimming were worked out from the DNA. This sample holds approximately 350,000 clones; approximately 83% were observed only once. About 7.1% of the sample goes to the ten largest clones.

The starting material was peripheral blood, obtained in a trial of Ad26.COV2.S vaccine versus placebo. The receptor was derived from a person between 18 and 60 years old who received the Ad26.COV2.S COVID-19 vaccine or a placebo. The V gene is TRBV3-1 (or the pseudogene TRBV3-2) and the J gene is TRBJ1-1; TRBD1 lines up with 7 middle nucleotides. The DNA sequence follows: TGTGCCAGCAGCCATAAGGGGGCCGGGACTGAAGCTTTCTTT. It translates as CASSHKGAGTEAFF.